Following are 10 T cell receptor beta chains from one sample sequenced in a study of control samples from healthy donors and cancer patients. Measured with immunoSEQ multiplex PCR; TCRdb has only the in-frame clones, and not every one. In the table there are roughly 70,000 clones, nearly 85% of which are singletons. Sequencing used blood. The receptors come from a man between 50 and 59 years old in good health.

V gene TRBV9 combines with J gene TRBJ2-7, with D perhaps matching TRBD1 or TRBD2 (5 bases each). V gave up 0 bases and J gave up 2 bases, with 9 bases separating them. This CDR3 has 14 amino acids. Looked up from germline, CDR1 is SGDLS and CDR2 is YYNGEE. CDR3 residues: CASSVGQGAYEQYF. CDR3 nucleotide sequence: TGTGCCAGCAGCGTAGGGCAGGGAGCCTACGAGCAGTACTTC.

This clone has a handful of counts. The same CDR3 also results from other DNA sequences found in this sample. The V call is TRBV25-1, the J call TRBJ2-7; tentatively, D is TRBD1 or TRBD2 (5 bases each). In germline, CDR1 is MGHDK, CDR2 SYGVNS. This CDR3 comprises 12 residues. The V and J ends lost 4 bases and 3 bases respectively, with 7 bases between them. The CDR3 DNA sequence: TGTGCCAGCAGTGGGGACGGCTACGAGCAGTACTTC. It codes for CASSGDGYEQYF.

This chain connects TRBV2 to TRBJ1-2, with 9 bases that match TRBD1. V lost 7 bases, J lost 8 bases, and 8 bases stayed unmatched. The CDR3 extends over 13 amino acids. Germline loops: CDR1 SNHLY, CDR2 FYNNEI. The CDR3 loop is CASTPWDRAGYTF. The CDR3 coding sequence is TGTGCCAGCACCCCCTGGGACAGGGCCGGCTACACCTTC.

The gene calls are TRBV19 and TRBJ2-5; D may be TRBD1 or TRBD2 (6 bases each). V shed 9 bases and J shed 5 bases, with 16 bases lying between them. CDR3 size: 13 residues. Germline V gene data show CDR1 as LNHDA and CDR2 as SQIVND (reference sequence). CDR3 sequence reads: CASRPGARETQYF. The CDR3 coding sequence is TGTGCCAGCCGGCCGGGGGCGCGGGAGACCCAGTACTTC.

This chain joins TRBV20-1 and TRBJ2-2, with D hard to call. V lost 3 bases, J lost 0 bases, and 11 bases lay in between. This CDR3 contains 15 residues. Germline loops: CDR1 DFQATT, CDR2 SNEGSKA (reference sequence). CDR3 sequence reads: CSASRRQTNTGELFF. In nucleotides, the CDR3 is TGCAGTGCTAGTCGTCGGCAGACGAACACCGGGGAGCTGTTTTTT.

This clone was counted a few times. The chain uses TRBV3-1 (or the pseudogene TRBV3-2) and TRBJ1-6; 8 bases are shared with TRBD1. Germline loops: CDR1 LGHDT, CDR2 YNNKEL (reference sequence). This CDR3 has 12 residues. V gave up 5 bases and J gave up 10 bases; unmatched junction bases: 1. The chain's CDR3 is CASSDRGSPLHF. CDR3 coding DNA: TGTGCCAGCAGCGACAGGGGCTCACCCCTCCACTTT.

J is TRBJ2-1 and V is TRBV28; D is tentatively TRBD1 or TRBD2 (5 bases each). The CDR3 is 13 amino acids. Germline lookup yields CDR1 MDHEN and CDR2 SYDVKM. Trimming pared 8 bases from V and 4 bases from J, leaving 12 bases between. The CDR3 sequence is CASGGVQYNEQFF. The CDR3 DNA reads as TGTGCCAGCGGGGGAGTGCAGTACAATGAGCAGTTCTTC.

This clone was seen a few times. The V and J genes are TRBV19 and TRBJ1-2; 9 nucleotides match TRBD1. V gave up 5 bases and J gave up 6 bases; unmatched junction bases: 4. Germline CDR1 reads LNHDA; CDR2 reads SQIVND (reference sequence). The CDR3 covers 13 residues. This CDR3 reads CASSLRTGDGYTF. As DNA, the CDR3 is TGTGCCAGTAGTTTACGGACAGGGGATGGCTACACCTTC.

Only one count was recorded for this clone. This rearrangement joins TRBV6-4 to TRBJ1-1; D is undetermined. Germline V gives CDR1 MRHNA, CDR2 SNTAGT. Trimming removed 2 bases from V and 1 base from J, with 8 bases in between. CDR3 length: 14 residues. The CDR3 DNA is TGTGCCAGCAGTGACACCTCCAAGAACACTGAAGCTTTCTTT. Protein: CASSDTSKNTEAFF.

This clone was seen only once. The chain has TRBV7-3 and TRBJ2-1, with TRBD1 as a possible D gene (5 bases). This CDR3 has 13 amino acids. Trimming pared 2 bases from V and 5 bases from J, leaving 7 bases between. Germline values: CDR1 SGHTA, CDR2 FQGTGA. CDR3 coding DNA: TGTGCCAGCAGCTTAGAGACAGACAATGAGCAGTTCTTC. As protein: CASSLETDNEQFF. Complete variable domain (other parts from reference TRBV7-3 and TRBJ2-1): GAGVSQTPSNKVTEKGKYVELRCDPISGHTALYWYRQSLGQGPEFLIYFQGTGAADDSGLPNDRFFAVRPEGSVSTLKIQRTERGDSAVYLCASSLETDNEQFFGPGTRLTVL.